These T cell receptor beta chains were read from a single sample in a study of blood T cell repertoires in COVID-19. Method: immunoSEQ multiplex PCR; TCRdb's copy keeps in-frame clones and lacks some. The table shows 300,000 to 450,000 clones, with about 89% occurring only once. Sequencing was done on a sample of peripheral blood. These receptors were collected from a woman aged 25 to 45 with COVID-19, enrolled during active disease. Each CDR3 is given with its conserved first and last residue. The order of the fields is clone size, CDR3 length, V gene, J gene, D gene, CDR3 DNA, CDR3 protein. The D gene is left open where the match is weak. Not all rows give a size; the values are once, few, many and, for expanded clones, a class.

>.|14|TRBV27|TRBJ2-1|.
TGTGCCAGCAGTTTATCGCTAGCTAGCGATGAGCAGTTCTTC
CASSLSLASDEQFF
>.|14|TRBV7-3|TRBJ2-1|TRBD2
TGTGCCAGCAGCCCATTAGCGGGAGTGGGTGAGCAGTTCTTC
CASSPLAGVGEQFF
>.|15|TRBV19|TRBJ2-3|TRBD2
TGTGCCAGTAGCGGACTAGCGGGAGGGCCAGATACGCAGTATTTT
CASSGLAGGPDTQYF
>once|15|TRBV19|TRBJ2-2|.
TGTGCCAGTAGTAGGGCCAGGGCGAACACCGGGGAGCTGTTTTTT
CASSRARANTGELFF
>.|12|TRBV19|TRBJ1-2|TRBD1
TGTGCCACCACACAGGGGGCTCATGGCTACACCTTC
CATTQGAHGYTF
>.|18|TRBV14|TRBJ1-5|TRBD1
TGTGCCAGCAGCCAAGATATTCGGCGGACAGGTTCGAATCAGCCCCAGCATTTT
CASSQDIRRTGSNQPQHF
>.|15|TRBV7-9|TRBJ2-7|TRBD2
TGTGCCAGCAGCTCAGGACTAGCGGAGGCCTACGAGCAGTACTTC
CASSSGLAEAYEQYF
>.|14|TRBV7-8|TRBJ2-1|TRBD2
TGTGCCAGCCAGACCGGGACTAGCATGTATGAGCAGTTCTTC
CASQTGTSMYEQFF
>.|16|TRBV19|TRBJ2-2|TRBD2
TGTGCCAGTAGTATTAAGGTACTAGCGGGAGCTGGGGAGCTGTTTTTT
CASSIKVLAGAGELFF
>.|18|TRBV28|TRBJ2-3|TRBD2
TGTGCCAGCAGCGTACCGGGACTAGCGGGAGGGGGAGCAGGGGGGCAGTATTTT
CASSVPGLAGGGAGGQYF
>.|16|TRBV15|TRBJ2-3|.
TGTGCCACCAGCAGAGACCCCCGGGGTAGCACAGATACGCAGTATTTT
CATSRDPRGSTDTQYF
>.|15|TRBV10-3|TRBJ2-1|TRBD2
TGTGCCATCGGGACTAGCGGAAGCTCCTACAATGAGCAGTTCTTC
CAIGTSGSSYNEQFF
>.|12|TRBV30|TRBJ2-7|TRBD2
TGTGCCTGTCGGACTAGCTCCTACGAGCAGTACTTC
CACRTSSYEQYF
>.|14|TRBV7-3|TRBJ1-3|.
TGTGCCAGCAGCCGACAGCTATCTGGAAACACCATATATTTT
CASSRQLSGNTIYF
>once|21|TRBV24-1|TRBJ2-3|TRBD2
TGTGCCACCAGTGATTTCGGTTCCGGGACTAGCGGGTCCCTGGGCACAGATACGCAGTATTTT
CATSDFGSGTSGSLGTDTQYF
>.|14|TRBV11-1|TRBJ2-7|TRBD1
TGTGCCAGCAGCTTAGGGACAGGGAGCGACGAGCAGTACTTC
CASSLGTGSDEQYF
>.|14|TRBV5-4|TRBJ2-5|TRBD1
TGTGCCAGCAGCATGGACAGGTACCAAGAGACCCAGTACTTC
CASSMDRYQETQYF
>.|15|TRBV5-5|TRBJ2-7|.
TGTGCCAGCAGCTTGGAGGGTCTAGGGGTAGGCGAGCAGTACTTC
CASSLEGLGVGEQYF
>.|14|TRBV2|TRBJ1-4|.
TGTGCCAGCAGGTATACAGGCCATGAGGAAAAACTGTTTTTT
CASRYTGHEEKLFF
>once|15|TRBV6-2/TRBV6-3|TRBJ2-5|.
TGTGCCAGCAGTCTCGGGGGAGGAAACCAAGAGACCCAGTACTTC
CASSLGGGNQETQYF
>once|19|TRBV4-3|TRBJ2-7|TRBD2
TGCGCCAGCAGCCGGCTCTTACTAGCGTCCCCGCCGGGACCCTACGAGCAGTACTTC
CASSRLLLASPPGPYEQYF
>few|16|TRBV5-1|TRBJ2-5|TRBD2
TGCGCCAGCCACCGAACCCTAGCGGGAGTAGCAGAGACCCAGTACTTC
CASHRTLAGVAETQYF
>.|15|TRBV6-5|TRBJ2-3|.
TGTGCCAGCACCTTGGACTCGTTTGACACAGATACGCAGTATTTT
CASTLDSFDTDTQYF
>.|14|TRBV19|TRBJ2-3|TRBD2
TGTGCCAGTAGTATCGACACCGGGAGGAATACGCAGTATTTT
CASSIDTGRNTQYF
>once|13|TRBV28|TRBJ1-1|.
TGTGCCAGCGGGACTTTTCGGAACACTGAAGCTTTCTTT
CASGTFRNTEAFF